The 22 T cell receptor beta chains below come from one sample, sequenced in a study of T cells in women clearing cervical HPV infection. This table comes from immunoSEQ multiplex PCR, and its TCRdb copy is limited to in-frame clones, with some not included. This listing includes some 15,000 clones. Sequenced input: blood buffy coat. Receptor source: a woman aged 18-70 years with a cervical HPV16 infection that either progressed to CIN3+ or cleared (not recorded which).

Points on this clone: The read ends 3 residues early relative to the CDR3; the germline J gene fills the gap. This rearrangement joins TRBV2 to TRBJ2-2; maybe TRBD1 (6 bases). The CDR3 spans 13 residues. Germline V gene lookup returns CDR1 SNHLY and CDR2 FYNNEI. The CDR3 sequence is CASSGGLGEKLFF. CDR3 bases read: TGTGCCAGCAGTGGGGGGCTTGGGGAAAAG.

As concerns this clone: The read terminates 3 residues before the CDR3 end, so the remaining end is supplied by the germline J gene. J is TRBJ1-4 and V is TRBV2; perhaps TRBD1 as D (5 bases). The CDR3 consists of 13 residues. Germline V gives CDR1 SNHLY, CDR2 FYNNEI. The sequenced CDR3 bases are TGTGCCAGCAGTGAGGGACTGAGTTCACCA. This gives the protein CASSEGLSSP. The whole CDR3 is CASSEGLSSPLFF.

Turning to this clone: The read terminates 3 residues ahead of where the CDR3 ends, so the germline J gene completes it. This chain uses TRBV5-1 with TRBJ2-2; a weak D match, TRBD2 (7 bases). The CDR3 loop spans 14 amino acids. Germline-derived CDR1 and CDR2 are SGHRS and YFSETQ. The CDR3 region is CASAAGASNSPLFF. The DNA read from the CDR3 is TGCGCCAGCGCGGCGGGGGCGAGTAATTCACCG.

Points on this clone: Coverage ceases 3 residues before the CDR3 finishes, and the germline J gene fills in the end. This chain connects TRBV30 to TRBJ1-6; TRBD1 matches 8 bases. Germline trimming cut 5 bases from V and 5 bases from J; bases unmatched to any gene: 2. The germline CDR1 and CDR2 sequences are GTSNPN and SVGIG (reference sequence). The CDR3 length is 13 residues. The CDR3 DNA, read in part, is TGTGCCTGGGACAGGGGAAATAATTCACCC. This encodes CAWDRGNNSP. Given in full, the CDR3 is CAWDRGNNSPLHF.

On this clone itself: With the read ending 3 residues before the CDR3 end, the germline J gene is used to fill in that end. The V call is TRBV19, the J call TRBJ2-2, with unresolved D. Per the germline V gene, CDR1 is LNHDA and CDR2 is SQIVND (reference sequence). The CDR3 extends over 14 amino acids. The sequenced part of the CDR3 DNA is TGTGCCAGTAGTACGATACAAAATAATGAAAAG. Protein sequence: CASSTIQNNEK. The entire CDR3 protein reads CASSTIQNNEKLFF.

To note about this clone: From the germline J gene comes the end of the CDR3, since the read stops 3 residues before it. The V call is TRBV4-2, the J call TRBJ2-3; TRBD2 matches at 7 bases. This CDR3 region has 18 residues. Unmatched junction bases numbered 15, after V lost 4 bases and J lost 2 bases. CDR1 and CDR2 from the germline V gene are LGHNA and YNFKEQ. Partial CDR3 DNA: TGTGCCAGCAGCCGAAAATTTGGGCTAGCGGCCCCCACAGATACG. It encodes CASSRKFGLAAPTDT. The CDR3, in full, reads CASSRKFGLAAPTDTQYF.

As to this clone: Coverage ceases 3 residues before the CDR3 finishes, and the germline J gene fills in the end. The chain carries TRBV30 and TRBJ2-7; D remains ambiguous. The CDR3 has 14 residues. The V gene lost 3 bases and the J gene lost 0 bases, with 12 bases spanning the gap. Germline CDR1 is GTSNPN and CDR2 is SVGIG (reference sequence). The CDR3 sequence is CAWRVPGASYEQYF. The sequenced CDR3 bases are TGTGCCTGGAGGGTCCCAGGTGCCTCCTACGAG.

Notes on this clone: Read sequence stops 3 residues before the CDR3 end, and the germline J gene provides the missing end. The rearrangement joins TRBV30 to TRBJ1-2; D not certain. The CDR3 has 13 amino acids. CDR1 is GTSNPN and CDR2 is SVGIG in the germline V gene (reference sequence). This chain's CDR3 is CAWTSGSTDTYTF. Incomplete CDR3 DNA: TGTGCCTGGACTTCGGGGAGCACAGATACC. The whole variable domain, remainder taken from reference TRBV30 and TRBJ1-2, is SQTIHQWPATLVQPVGSPLSLECTVEGTSNPNLYWYRQAAGRGLQLLFYSVGIGQISSEVPQNLSASRPQDRQFILSSKKLLLSDSGFYLCAWTSGSTDTYTFGSGTRLTVV.

In terms of frequency, this clone is medium-sized. The CDR3 is cut off 3 residues early in the read; its end comes from the germline J gene. This chain joins TRBV5-1 and TRBJ2-3; perhaps TRBD1 as D (5 bases). With 0 bases removed from V and 4 bases from J, the gap between germline ends came to 9 bases. CDR1 and CDR2 from the germline V gene are SGHRS and YFSETQ. This CDR3 has 14 amino acids. The CDR3 loop is CASSLGQSPDTQYF. The part of the CDR3 DNA that was read is TGCGCCAGCAGCTTGGGACAGTCCCCAGATACG.

Worth noting for this clone: The read stops 3 residues short of the end of the CDR3; the missing end is completed from the germline J gene. This chain connects TRBV11-2 to TRBJ2-6; D gene ambiguous. CDR1 SGHAT and CDR2 FQNNGV come from the germline V gene. Trimming took off 5 bases at V and 0 bases at J, with 8 bases between the two ends. This CDR3 comprises 15 residues. The DNA read from the CDR3 is TGTGCCAGCAGCCTGACTCGCTCTGGGGCCAACGTC. It is translated as CASSLTRSGANV. The entire CDR3 protein reads CASSLTRSGANVLTF.

With regard to this clone: The read finishes 3 residues shy of the CDR3 end, and the germline J gene is used to complete it. The chain is built from TRBV5-1 and TRBJ1-4; D gene ambiguous. Germline V CDR1 and CDR2: SGHRS, YFSETQ. The CDR3 is 13 amino acids. The CDR3 loop is CASREAGESPLFF. The sequenced part of the CDR3 DNA is TGCGCCAGCAGGGAGGCAGGCGAATCACCA.

With respect to this clone: The missing CDR3 end, 3 residues past where the read stops, is filled in from the germline J gene. Within the sample, other DNA sequences also encode this same CDR3. The chain carries TRBV18 and TRBJ2-5; D possibly corresponds to TRBD1 (6 bases). Trimming took off 6 bases at V and 4 bases at J, with 18 bases between the two ends. Germline CDR1 reads KGHSH; CDR2 reads LQKENI. The CDR3 spans 15 residues. The DNA read from the CDR3 is TGTGCCAGCTCTCCTGCAACAGGGCAGAGAGAGACC. Its translation: CASSPATGQRET. The complete CDR3 reads CASSPATGQRETQYF.

Points on this clone: The CDR3 is cut off 3 residues early in the read; its end comes from the germline J gene. This sequence joins TRBV20-1 and TRBJ2-7, with D possibly called TRBD1 or TRBD2 (6 bases each). The V end was cut by 3 bases, the J end by 3 bases, with 12 bases between. The CDR3 is 13 amino acids. Germline assignment: CDR1 DFQATT and CDR2 SNEGSKA (reference sequence). This CDR3 is CSASAGQDYEQYF. The part of the CDR3 DNA that was read is TGCAGTGCTAGCGCGGGACAAGACTACGAG.

In the case of this clone: The read is 3 residues too short to cover the CDR3 end, so that end is filled in from the germline J gene. J is TRBJ2-3 and V is TRBV28; maybe TRBD2 (6 bases). Trimming removed 10 bases from V and 0 bases from J, with 14 bases in between. CDR3 length equals 14 residues. The germline V gene has CDR1 MDHEN and CDR2 SYDVKM. CDR3 bases read: TGTGCCACACTAGCCCAACCTAGCACAGATACG. The encoded protein is CATLAQPSTDT. The full CDR3 protein is CATLAQPSTDTQYF.

As concerns this clone: The read is 3 residues too short to cover the CDR3 end, so that end is filled in from the germline J gene. This rearrangement joins TRBV13 to TRBJ1-1; no definite D call. The V gene lost 0 bases and the J gene lost 3 bases, with 8 bases spanning the gap. The CDR3 loop spans 14 amino acids. Germline CDR1 and CDR2: PRHDT and FYEKMQ (reference sequence). CDR3 in amino acids: CASSLGQADTEAFF. CDR3 bases read: TGTGCCAGCAGCTTAGGCCAGGCCGACACTGAA. The complete variable domain, with remaining parts taken from reference TRBV13 and TRBJ1-1, reads AAGVIQSPRHLIKEKRETATLKCYPIPRHDTVYWYQQGPGQDPQFLISFYEKMQSDKGSIPDRFSAQQFSDYHSELNMSSLELGDSALYFCASSLGQADTEAFFGQGTRLTVV.

Worth noting for this clone: The DNA ends 3 residues before the CDR3 does, and the rest of the CDR3 is filled in from the germline J gene. The chain combines TRBV20-1 with TRBJ2-2; 7 bases fit TRBD1. This CDR3 region has 15 residues. The germline gives CDR1 DFQATT, CDR2 SNEGSKA (reference sequence). CDR3 bases read: TGCAGTGCTAGTCCCACAGGGGCCTATAATTCACCG. Translated: CSASPTGAYNSP. The entire CDR3 protein is CSASPTGAYNSPLFF.

With regard to this clone: The CDR3 goes on 3 residues after the read ends, and that part is filled in from the germline J gene. This sequence joins TRBV14 and TRBJ2-7, with a tentative D call TRBD1 (5 bases). CDR3 length: 14 residues. Germline V gene lookup returns CDR1 SGHDN and CDR2 FVKESK. Trimming removed 1 base from V and 6 bases from J, with 13 bases in between. CDR3 sequence: CASSQAHRPLEQYF. The CDR3 DNA, read in part, is TGTGCCAGCAGCCAAGCGCACAGGCCCCTCGAG.

The CDR3 DNA, read in part, is TGTGCCTGGGCACAGGGGTCGAGGGAGACG. Its translation: CAWAQGSRET. The whole CDR3 reads CAWAQGSRETQYF. This chain connects TRBV30 to TRBJ2-3; 7 bases are a match to TRBD1. The sequence runs out 3 residues before the end of the CDR3; the remainder is reconstructed from the germline J gene. The CDR3 is 13 amino acids. CDR1 and CDR2 from the germline V gene are GTSNPN and SVGIG (reference sequence).

Comments on this clone: The read ends 3 residues shy of where the CDR3 ends; the end is completed using the germline J gene. The chain employs TRBV5-1 and TRBJ2-2; 8 bases map to TRBD2. Germline CDR1 reads SGHRS; CDR2 reads YFSETQ. This CDR3 contains 16 residues. The J segment lost 4 bases and the V segment lost 1 base, leaving 6 bases of the junction unmatched. The CDR3 region is CASSLSGGPVTGELFF. The CDR3 DNA, read in part, is TGCGCCAGCAGCTTGTCGGGGGGGCCTGTCACCGGGGAG.

A note on this clone: The read terminates 3 residues before the CDR3 end, so the remaining end is supplied by the germline J gene. The chain joins TRBV2 to TRBJ1-6, with 7 nucleotides matching TRBD1. The CDR3 loop spans 15 amino acids. The trim removed 7 bases at V and 9 bases at J, leaving 12 bases unmatched. CDR1 and CDR2 (germline): SNHLY, FYNNEI. Partial CDR3 DNA: TGTGCCAGCACAGGGGGGACCGCGGTCGGTTCACCC. Residues: CASTGGTAVGSP. The entire CDR3 protein reads CASTGGTAVGSPLHF.

A word on this clone: From the germline J gene comes the end of the CDR3, since the read stops 3 residues before it. V and J are TRBV6-1 and TRBJ2-3, with 7 nucleotides matching TRBD1. This CDR3 comprises 14 residues. Germline V lookup: CDR1 MNHNS, CDR2 SASEGT. Partial CDR3 DNA: TGTGCCAGCAGTGCCCCGGGACAGAAAGAGACG. Its translation is CASSAPGQKET. Given in full, the CDR3 is CASSAPGQKETQYF.

Comment on this clone: Read coverage stops 3 residues before the CDR3 terminus; the germline J gene supplies the remainder. The genes are TRBV12-3 or TRBV12-4 and TRBJ2-7, with a possible D match to TRBD2 (5 bases). Trimming took 5 bases from V and 5 from J, leaving 13 bases between them. This CDR3 contains 13 residues. The CDR3 spells CASSEGSAHEQYF. Partial CDR3 DNA: TGTGCCAGCAGTGAGGGTAGCGCCCACGAG.